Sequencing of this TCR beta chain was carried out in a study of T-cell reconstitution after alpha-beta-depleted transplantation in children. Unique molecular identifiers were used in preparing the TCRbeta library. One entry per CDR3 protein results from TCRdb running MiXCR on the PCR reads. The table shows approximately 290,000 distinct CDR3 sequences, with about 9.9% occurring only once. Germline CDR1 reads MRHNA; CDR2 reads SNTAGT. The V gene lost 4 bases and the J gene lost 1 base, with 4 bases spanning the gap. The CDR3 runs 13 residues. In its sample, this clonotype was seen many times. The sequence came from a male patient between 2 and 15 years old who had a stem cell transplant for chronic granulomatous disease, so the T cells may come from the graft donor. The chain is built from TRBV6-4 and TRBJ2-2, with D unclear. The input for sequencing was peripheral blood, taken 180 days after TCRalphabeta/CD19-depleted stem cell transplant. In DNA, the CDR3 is TGTGCCAGCAGTGCAGGGAACACCGGGGAGCTGTTTTTT. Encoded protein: CASSAGNTGELFF.